The clone carrying this T cell receptor beta chain was seen ten or more times. This entry is derived from a study of blood T cells in healthy people across ages. Using a J-beta primer mix together with a sample-barcoded 5' primer, a second PCR was run for roughly 6 to 11 cycles. Each cDNA molecule received a tag from a template-switch adaptor that had 12 random nucleotides. TCRdb fed the 5' RACE reads into MiXCR, producing one record per CDR3 protein. This sample has about 1.7 million distinct CDR3 sequences, with approximately 28% found just once. The CDR3 covers 13 residues. Germline V gene sequence: CDR1 LGHDT, CDR2 YNNKEL (reference sequence). The V gene lost 0 bases and the J gene lost 5 bases, with 5 bases spanning the gap.

This receptor was obtained from a woman in her 30s in good health. V is TRBV3-1 and J is TRBJ1-5; the D is unclear. Source material: blood. CDR3 region: CASSQDRYQPQHF. The DNA for the CDR3 is TGTGCCAGCAGCCAAGACAGATATCAGCCCCAGCATTTT.